This entry describes one T cell receptor (beta chain). Its antigen has not been determined. No much larger clonotype is one base removed from it; base qualities were not supplied. The sample belongs to a study of CD8 T cells in Susac syndrome (dated by TCRdb to about 2019). Some background on the complete study: The study used repertoire sequencing to test whether antigen drove CD8+ T cell activation and differentiation in Susac syndrome.

Peripheral blood CD8+ and CD4+ T cells from healthy donors, Susac syndrome patients and multiple sclerosis patients were profiled using high-throughput TCR beta sequencing. The healthy donors served as controls matched for age and sex. Bulk CD8+ and CD4+ T cells were purified magnetically by negative isolation, whereas CD8+ TEMRA cells were enriched by FACS. Blood was drawn into EDTA tubes, processed within 24 hours, and PBMCs were isolated by density gradient centrifugation. PBMCs intended for TCR sequencing were cryopreserved in liquid nitrogen and thawed later in a water bath at 37 degrees C. The sorted or isolated CD4+, CD8+ and CD8+ TEMRA cells reached a purity of at least 90%. The CDR3 has 15 amino acids, counting the end cysteine and phenylalanine. Only CDR3 DNA is held: 45 bases, read in frame from base 1. V is reduced by 1 base and J by 4 bases, leaving a spacing of 13 bases between them. CDR1 and CDR2 are drawn from the germline V gene: SGHTA, FQGNSA.

RNA was extracted using the RNeasy kit, and about 0.45 to 1 ug of the RNA was reverse transcribed with random hexamers. The immunoSEQ multiplex PCR assay, which covers 54 Vbeta and 13 Jbeta segments, was used to amplify TCR beta CDR3 regions. PCR amplification bias was corrected using a synthetic template baseline for primer optimization and computational correction. The study's own analysis went as follows. Reads were annotated to V, D and J genes according to IMGT and were analyzed with immunoSEQ Analyzer, with only productive sequences retained. To calculate clonality, Shannon entropy was normalized by log2 of the number of productive unique sequences and then subtracted from one. For each patient and control, public and private clones were evaluated among the 100 most prevalent clones. Susac-specific clones were defined as absent from healthy and MS cohorts, 1052 published viral clones and other ImmuneACCESS disease sequences. TCRdb ran its own pipeline on the public reads, namely fastp trimming at Q25 and MiXCR clone calling, and kept in-frame beta chains. For every CDR3 protein sequence, its rows merge into one entry that carries the most common genes and DNA. These V and J calls originate from TCRdb's pipeline instead of the authors' own analysis. The sample includes some 100,000 distinct CDR3 sequences, with about 93% observed a single time. The ten largest clones add up to 0.13% to 0.15% of the sample.

Points the paper makes about the study in general: The study acknowledged that relatively few individuals were included in the TCR sequencing and HLA analysis.

The sequencing input was CD4+ T cells from PBMCs. The clonotype comes from a human donor in good health. The sequence links TRBV7-2 to TRBJ1-1; no D gene is confidently identified. The DNA sequence reads TGTGCCAGCAGCTTAGAAGGCAGTTTGGTCACTGAAGCTTTCTTT. This translates into CASSLEGSLVTEAFF.